This TCR beta chain is from a study of blood T cell repertoires in COVID-19. In the study overall: Nucleic acid was either cDNA or gDNA, and it came from T cells, B-cell-depleted T cells, or PBMCs.

The CDR3 contains 18 residues. The V end was cut by 2 bases, the J end by 0 bases, with 18 bases between. CDR1 SGHRS and CDR2 YFSETQ come from the germline V gene. The data were produced by immunoSEQ multiplex PCR, yet TCRdb's version contains in-frame clones alone and is incomplete. Here the sample spans about 290,000 clones, around 92% being singletons. The material sequenced was peripheral blood. This receptor was identified in a woman aged 25 to 39 with COVID-19, enrolled during active disease. This sequence joins TRBV5-1 and TRBJ2-1, with D tentatively TRBD2 (5 bases). Here the CDR3 reads CASSLGPTGSSSYNEQFF. DNA for the CDR3: TGCGCCAGCAGCTTAGGGCCGACGGGGTCGAGCTCCTACAATGAGCAGTTCTTC.